This TCR beta chain was identified during a study of T cells of healthy individuals. This clonotype was seen ten or more times. This CDR3 is built from 14 residues. Trimming left V 4 bases short and J 5 bases short, with 15 bases between. Germline loops: CDR1 SGHTA, CDR2 FQGNSA. TCRdb recomputed calls from the 5' RACE reads with MiXCR, one row per CDR3 protein. The sample records 60,000 to 70,000 distinct CDR3 sequences, around 15% being singletons. The chain employs TRBV7-2 and TRBJ2-7; D uncertain. This receptor was obtained from a human donor in good health. As DNA, the CDR3 is TGTGCCAGCAGCTCCACCCCGGATGGGGACGAGCAGTACTTC. As protein: CASSSTPDGDEQYF.